The rows below give T cell receptor beta chains drawn from one sample of a study of blood T cell repertoires in COVID-19. Method: immunoSEQ multiplex PCR; TCRdb's copy keeps in-frame clones and lacks some. This sample has some 200,000 clones, with approximately 89% found just once. Sample: peripheral blood. Every receptor here comes from a man aged 35 to 55 with active or convalescent COVID-19. Each CDR3 is given with its conserved first and last residue. D genes are given only for firm matches. Size is omitted from some rows. Given values are once, few, many or a class for expanded clones.

CDR3aa,CDR3nt,abundance,j_gene,len,v_gene,d_gene
CASSTGTAGEQYF,TGTGCCAGCAGCACCGGGACGGCGGGAGAGCAGTACTTC,-,TRBJ2-7,13,TRBV12-3/TRBV12-4,-
CASSLGEANYGYTF,TGTGCCAGCAGCTTGGGGGAGGCTAACTATGGCTACACCTTC,-,TRBJ1-2,14,TRBV5-5,-
CASSPPYSGNTIYF,TGTGCCAGCTCACCACCTTACTCTGGAAACACCATATATTTT,few,TRBJ1-3,14,TRBV18,-
CASNDRGRDNEQFF,TGTGCCAGCAACGACAGGGGGCGAGATAATGAGCAGTTCTTC,-,TRBJ2-1,14,TRBV6-5,TRBD1
CASSFGTGGRETQYF,TGTGCCAGCAGTTTCGGGACAGGGGGCAGAGAGACCCAGTACTTC,-,TRBJ2-5,15,TRBV27,TRBD1
CASSQRGGGNQPQHF,TGCGCCAGCAGCCAAAGAGGGGGCGGCAATCAGCCCCAGCATTTT,-,TRBJ1-5,15,TRBV4-1,TRBD1
CAWSLGQRFYSGANVLTF,TGTGCCTGGAGTCTTGGACAGAGGTTCTACTCTGGGGCCAACGTCCTGACTTTC,-,TRBJ2-6,18,TRBV30,-
CASTRDSSNYGYTF,TGTGCCAGCACCCGGGACAGTTCTAACTATGGCTACACCTTC,-,TRBJ1-2,14,TRBV9,TRBD1
CASSLAGTGGYEQYF,TGCGCCAGCAGCTTGGCAGGGACAGGGGGTTACGAGCAGTACTTC,once,TRBJ2-7,15,TRBV5-1,TRBD1
CASSPGERTLGAFF,TGTGCCAGCAGCCCAGGGGAAAGGACACTGGGAGCTTTCTTT,-,TRBJ1-1,14,TRBV13,-
CASSLDGQPQHF,TGCGCCAGCAGCTTGGACGGTCAGCCCCAGCATTTT,-,TRBJ1-5,12,TRBV5-1,-
CATSRDGGGGQPQHF,TGTGCCACCAGCAGAGATGGGGGAGGGGGACAGCCCCAGCATTTT,-,TRBJ1-5,15,TRBV15,-
CASSHDRDGQPQHF,TGTGCCAGCAGCCACGACAGGGATGGGCAGCCCCAGCATTTT,-,TRBJ1-5,14,TRBV2,TRBD1
CASSERDSGGLSSYEQYF,TGTGCCAGCAGTGAAAGGGATAGCGGGGGGCTCAGCTCCTACGAGCAGTACTTC,few,TRBJ2-7,18,TRBV2,TRBD2
CASSQGEGYTGELFF,TGTGCCAGCAGCCAAGGGGAGGGTTACACCGGGGAGCTGTTTTTT,-,TRBJ2-2,15,TRBV14,TRBD2
CASSHRGMNTEAFF,TGTGCCAGCAGCCACAGAGGGATGAACACTGAAGCTTTCTTT,-,TRBJ1-1,14,TRBV27,-
CASSLGSGKYEQYF,TGTGCCAGCAGCTTAGGGTCGGGGAAATACGAGCAGTACTTC,-,TRBJ2-7,14,TRBV7-9,-
CASKGDEQFF,TGCGCCAGCAAGGGGGATGAGCAGTTCTTC,-,TRBJ2-1,10,TRBV10-1,-
CASSQGRRQDEAFF,TGCGCCAGCAGCCAAGGTCGGAGGCAAGATGAAGCTTTCTTT,-,TRBJ1-1,14,TRBV4-3,-
CASSQVTGGEEAFF,TGTGCCAGCAGTCAAGTTACAGGGGGCGAGGAAGCTTTCTTT,few,TRBJ1-1,14,TRBV13,TRBD1
CASRVQGEGTEAFF,TGTGCCAGCAGGGTACAGGGAGAGGGCACTGAAGCTTTCTTT,-,TRBJ1-1,14,TRBV28,-
CASSLGRKGRFYTF,TGTGCCAGCAGTTTGGGGCGTAAGGGCCGATTCTACACCTTC,once,TRBJ1-2,14,TRBV28,-
CASSTLAGVENEQFF,TGTGCCAGCAGCACCCTAGCGGGGGTGGAAAATGAGCAGTTCTTC,-,TRBJ2-1,15,TRBV7-9,TRBD2
CASSSGGGYTF,TGCGCCAGCTCCTCCGGGGGTGGCTACACCTTC,-,TRBJ1-2,11,TRBV10-2,-
CASSLGDRVFGGATQYF,TGTGCCAGCAGCTTAGGGGACAGGGTCTTTGGCGGGGCTACGCAGTATTTT,-,TRBJ2-3,17,TRBV7-2,TRBD1
CASSHKAVGVGSGGSYEQYF,TGTGCCAGCAGCCACAAGGCGGTGGGTGTCGGAAGCGGGGGTTCCTACGAGCAGTACTTC,-,TRBJ2-7,20,TRBV14,TRBD2
CASSVETGSYNEQFF,TGTGCCAGCAGCGTAGAGACAGGGTCCTACAATGAGCAGTTCTTC,-,TRBJ2-1,15,TRBV9,TRBD1
CATSDSRDKKETQYF,TGTGCCACCAGTGATTCGAGGGATAAGAAAGAGACCCAGTACTTC,-,TRBJ2-5,15,TRBV24-1,-
CASSYGGATEAFF,TGTGCCAGCAGTTACGGTGGGGCTACTGAAGCTTTCTTT,once,TRBJ1-1,13,TRBV6-5,-
CASSLLRGGQSSGELFF,TGTGCCAGCAGTTTATTGCGGGGGGGGCAGAGTAGCGGGGAGCTGTTTTTT,-,TRBJ2-2,17,TRBV27,TRBD2
CASSPRGYTQYF,TGTGCCAGCAGCCCCCGCGGCTATACGCAGTATTTT,-,TRBJ2-3,12,TRBV5-6,-
CASSEGQGILAPLHF,TGTGCCAGCAGTGAGGGGCAGGGAATCTTGGCGCCCCTCCACTTT,-,TRBJ1-6,15,TRBV6-1,-
CASSLGASPWQGPQETQYF,TGTGCCAGCAGCTTAGGTGCATCCCCATGGCAGGGGCCTCAAGAGACCCAGTACTTC,-,TRBJ2-5,19,TRBV7-9,-
CASSLRTGGTDTQYF,TGTGCCAGCAGCTTGAGGACAGGCGGCACAGATACGCAGTATTTT,-,TRBJ2-3,15,TRBV7-2,TRBD1
CASSLGDSTYGYTF,TGTGCCAGCAGCTTGGGTGACAGTACCTATGGCTACACCTTC,-,TRBJ1-2,14,TRBV7-9,-
CASSEFDSRETQYF,TGTGCCAGCAGTGAATTTGATAGCCGGGAGACCCAGTACTTC,-,TRBJ2-5,14,TRBV25-1,-
CASSPQTGVSEAFF,TGTGCCAGCAGTCCACAGACAGGGGTATCTGAAGCTTTCTTT,once,TRBJ1-1,14,TRBV6-5,TRBD1
CASSSDRDTEAFF,TGCGCCAGCAGTTCGGACAGGGACACTGAAGCTTTCTTT,-,TRBJ1-1,13,TRBV10-2,TRBD1
CASSRGTGELFF,TGTGCCAGCAGTAGGGGGACCGGGGAGCTGTTTTTT,-,TRBJ2-2,12,TRBV6-2/TRBV6-3,-
CASSIRGQPYSYEQYF,TGTGCCAGTAGTATACGGGGACAGCCGTACTCCTACGAGCAGTACTTC,-,TRBJ2-7,16,TRBV19,TRBD1
CASSFRDFRGYTF,TGTGCCAGCAGCTTCCGGGACTTCAGGGGCTACACCTTC,-,TRBJ1-2,13,TRBV7-2,-
CASSVGKGLAVNTGELFF,TGTGCCAGCAGCGTAGGTAAGGGACTAGCGGTGAACACCGGGGAGCTGTTTTTT,-,TRBJ2-2,18,TRBV9,TRBD2
CASSYSTGPFHGYTF,TGTGCCAGCAGTTACTCGACAGGGCCTTTCCATGGCTACACCTTC,-,TRBJ1-2,15,TRBV6-2/TRBV6-3,TRBD1
CASSPVSGGDYGYTF,TGTGCCAGCAGCCCTGTTTCAGGGGGCGACTATGGCTACACCTTC,few,TRBJ1-2,15,TRBV3-1/TRBV3-2,TRBD1
CASSQDPTYEQYF,TGCGCCAGCAGCCAAGACCCCACCTACGAGCAGTACTTC,-,TRBJ2-7,13,TRBV4-1,-
CASSHPPRVSGGANQETQYF,TGTGCCAGCTCCCATCCCCCGCGGGTTAGCGGGGGGGCGAACCAAGAGACCCAGTACTTC,-,TRBJ2-5,20,TRBV9,TRBD2
CASSIEGAGELFF,TGTGCCAGTAGTATAGAGGGCGCCGGGGAGCTGTTTTTT,-,TRBJ2-2,13,TRBV19,-
CASSRITGRGNNEQFF,TGTGCCAGCAGTCGCATTACAGGGAGGGGGAACAATGAGCAGTTCTTC,-,TRBJ2-1,16,TRBV9,-
CASSLDAGTESYEQYF,TGCGCCAGCAGCTTGGACGCCGGGACAGAATCATACGAGCAGTACTTC,-,TRBJ2-7,16,TRBV5-1,TRBD1
CAIAGQEETQYF,TGTGCCATCGCCGGACAGGAAGAGACCCAGTACTTC,-,TRBJ2-5,12,TRBV10-3,TRBD1
CASSSGTGTNSPLHF,TGTGCCAGCAGCTCGGGGACAGGAACTAATTCACCCCTCCACTTT,-,TRBJ1-6,15,TRBV7-9,TRBD1
CAWSVDRGIYGYTF,TGTGCCTGGAGTGTGGACAGGGGAATCTATGGCTACACCTTC,-,TRBJ1-2,14,TRBV30,TRBD1